The source of this T cell receptor (beta chain) is a study of T cell repertoires in aging, cancer and after chemotherapy. V trimming: 6 bases; J trimming: 4 bases; junction bases outside the gene matches: 10. The length of the CDR3 is 15 residues. Looked up from germline, CDR1 is MDHEN and CDR2 is SYDVKM. TCR beta rearrangements were amplified from peripheral blood genomic DNA. Rearranged V-D-J TRB sequences were amplified with a mixed TRB-A/B primer pool. TCRdb re-analysed the multiplex PCR reads in MiXCR, keeping a single row per CDR3 protein. The sample records around 2,700 distinct CDR3 sequences, about 25% being singletons.

The source is a human donor in good health. The sample was blood. The chain combines TRBV28 with TRBJ2-7, with TRBD1 matching over 9 bases. The CDR3 DNA sequence: TGTGCCAGCAGACCTAACACAGGGGGCGGATACGAGCAGTACTTC. This encodes CASRPNTGGGYEQYF.